These T cell receptor beta chains were read from a single sample in a study of blood T cell repertoires in COVID-19. The table came from immunoSEQ multiplex PCR; TCRdb's copy has only in-frame clones and leaves some out. The table lists approximately 200,000 clones, 80% to 90% of them singletons, with roughly 3% in the top ten. The sample consisted of PBMCs or T cells enriched from blood (not recorded which). Source of these receptors: a woman in her late teens or twenties in a cohort exposed to, infected with or recovered from COVID-19 (not recorded which). CDR3s include the opening cysteine and the closing phenylalanine or tryptophan. D genes are given only for firm matches. A row's size may be missing; if present it is once, few, many or a size class.

>NA|TRBJ2-5|NA|TRBV7-9
CASSPLSMGAKETQYF
TGTGCCAGCAGCCCTCTCTCTATGGGGGCGAAAGAGACCCAGTACTTC
>TRBD1|TRBJ1-2|NA|TRBV2
CASSGQGAQYGYTF
TGTGCCAGCAGTGGACAGGGGGCGCAATATGGCTACACCTTC
>NA|TRBJ2-6|NA|TRBV7-9
CASSFGGANVLTF
TGTGCCAGCAGCTTCGGTGGGGCCAACGTCCTGACTTTC
>TRBD2|TRBJ2-5|NA|TRBV19
CASSIGGVNPETQYF
TGTGCCAGTAGTATCGGGGGGGTTAATCCTGAGACCCAGTACTTC
>NA|TRBJ1-6|NA|TRBV7-2
CASSFRRDSPLHF
TGTGCCAGCAGCTTTCGGCGGGATTCACCCCTCCACTTT
>NA|TRBJ1-6|NA|TRBV11-2
CASSPQALGGNSPLHF
TGTGCCAGCAGCCCCCAAGCTCTAGGAGGTAATTCACCCCTCCACTTT
>TRBD1|TRBJ1-3|NA|TRBV19
CASSIWTGFSLGNTIYF
TGTGCCAGTAGTATCTGGACAGGGTTTTCCCTCGGAAACACCATATATTTT
>TRBD1|TRBJ1-1|NA|TRBV6-5
CASSYYQGARTEAFF
TGTGCCAGCAGTTATTATCAGGGGGCGCGTACTGAAGCTTTCTTT
>NA|TRBJ1-1|once|TRBV3-1/TRBV3-2
CASSQEDMNTEAFF
TGTGCCAGCAGCCAAGAGGACATGAACACTGAAGCTTTCTTT
>NA|TRBJ1-5|NA|TRBV20-1
CSAHDRYSQHF
TGCAGTGCTCATGACAGGTACAGCCAGCATTTT
>NA|TRBJ2-7|few|TRBV5-1
CASSSGIGSITYEQYF
TGCGCCAGCAGCTCTGGGATCGGGAGTATTACCTACGAGCAGTACTTC
>NA|TRBJ1-2|NA|TRBV3-1/TRBV3-2
CASSQVQSNYGYTF
TGTGCCAGCAGCCAAGTACAGTCAAACTATGGCTACACCTTC
>NA|TRBJ1-6|NA|TRBV6-5
CASSYSITAYNSPLHF
TGTGCCAGCAGTTACTCGATTACGGCCTATAATTCACCCCTCCACTTT
>NA|TRBJ1-5|NA|TRBV12-3/TRBV12-4
CASSPGDQPQHF
TGTGCCAGCAGCCCAGGGGATCAGCCCCAGCATTTT
>NA|TRBJ2-1|few|TRBV5-1
CASSLGATQGGNEQFF
TGCGCCAGCAGCTTGGGTGCTACGCAAGGAGGGAATGAGCAGTTCTTC
>NA|TRBJ1-6|NA|TRBV12-3/TRBV12-4
CASSLEYGSPLHF
TGTGCCAGCAGTTTAGAGTATGGCTCACCCCTCCACTTT
>NA|TRBJ1-1|NA|TRBV5-1
CASSLGGVNTEAFF
TGCGCCAGCAGCTTGGGGGGCGTGAACACTGAAGCTTTCTTT
>TRBD1|TRBJ1-6|NA|TRBV2
CASRENRGHNSPLHF
TGTGCCAGCAGGGAAAACAGGGGCCACAATTCACCCCTCCACTTT
>NA|TRBJ1-1|NA|TRBV19
CASSKGGLTEAFF
TGTGCCAGTAGCAAAGGGGGTCTCACTGAAGCTTTCTTT
>TRBD1|TRBJ2-3|NA|TRBV7-9
CASSFGQGRGTQYF
TGTGCCAGCAGCTTCGGACAGGGAAGGGGTACGCAGTATTTT
>NA|TRBJ2-1|NA|TRBV28
CASSPRGGRDYNEQFF
TGTGCCAGCAGTCCCCGTGGAGGGCGGGACTACAATGAGCAGTTCTTC
>NA|TRBJ1-2|NA|TRBV11-2
CASSTNGRIYGYTF
TGTGCCAGCAGCACGAACGGGAGAATCTATGGCTACACCTTC
>TRBD2|TRBJ2-1|NA|TRBV2
CASSNGLVSYNEQFF
TGTGCCAGCAGTAATGGACTAGTCTCCTACAATGAGCAGTTCTTC
>NA|TRBJ2-5|NA|TRBV5-1
CASSLLGARDQETQYF
TGCGCCAGCAGCTTGTTGGGGGCGAGGGACCAAGAGACCCAGTACTTC
>TRBD1|TRBJ1-5|NA|TRBV6-5
CASSLNRGRQPQHF
TGTGCCAGCAGCCTTAACAGGGGTCGTCAGCCCCAGCATTTT
>TRBD2|TRBJ2-5|NA|TRBV3-1/TRBV3-2
CASSQGGTSGQETQYF
TGTGCCAGCAGCCAGGGGGGGACTAGCGGCCAAGAGACCCAGTACTTC
>NA|TRBJ1-1|NA|TRBV7-9
CASSRQEDTEAFF
TGTGCCAGCAGTCGACAGGAGGACACTGAAGCTTTCTTT
>NA|TRBJ2-3|NA|TRBV28
CASRLQGLYTDTQYF
TGTGCCAGCAGACTTCAGGGACTCTACACAGATACGCAGTATTTT
>NA|TRBJ1-4|NA|TRBV28
CASSLWEGYEKLFF
TGTGCCAGCAGTTTATGGGAGGGGTATGAAAAACTGTTTTTT
>TRBD2|TRBJ2-5|NA|TRBV19
CASSIGRVETQYF
TGTGCCAGTAGTATTGGGAGGGTCGAGACCCAGTACTTC
>NA|TRBJ2-7|few|TRBV25-1
CASTPGGGRNEQYF
TGTGCCAGCACCCCGGGCGGGGGCCGGAACGAGCAGTACTTC
>TRBD2|TRBJ2-1|NA|TRBV29-1
CSVAAGAGVINEQFF
TGCAGCGTTGCAGCGGGCGCGGGGGTCATCAATGAGCAGTTCTTC
>NA|TRBJ1-2|NA|TRBV5-1
CASSPHARDFTFYGYTF
TGCGCCAGCAGCCCGCACGCACGGGATTTTACCTTCTATGGCTACACCTTC
>NA|TRBJ2-1|NA|TRBV3-1/TRBV3-2
CASSQAVWEQFF
TGTGCCAGCAGCCAAGCGGTCTGGGAGCAGTTCTTC
>TRBD1|TRBJ1-4|NA|TRBV19
CASIGRTGEEKLFF
TGTGCCAGTATCGGAAGGACAGGGGAGGAAAAACTGTTTTTT
>NA|TRBJ1-3|NA|TRBV13
CASSLAYGETIYF
TGTGCCAGCAGCTTAGCATACGGGGAGACCATATATTTT
>TRBD1|TRBJ1-2|NA|TRBV28
CASSPPFGQGDGYTF
TGTGCCAGCAGTCCGCCCTTCGGACAGGGAGACGGCTACACCTTC
>NA|TRBJ2-7|NA|TRBV27
CASSRGLPSSYEQYF
TGTGCCAGCAGCCGAGGACTCCCGAGCTCCTACGAGCAGTACTTC
>TRBD1|TRBJ1-1|NA|TRBV7-8
CASSRWTGGNTEAFF
TGTGCCAGCAGCCGCTGGACAGGGGGAAACACTGAAGCTTTCTTT
>NA|TRBJ2-7|NA|TRBV30
CAWSGDNEQYF
TGTGCCTGGAGTGGGGACAACGAGCAGTACTTC
>TRBD1|TRBJ1-5|NA|TRBV19
CASKTGGYSNQPQHF
TGTGCCAGTAAGACAGGGGGATATAGCAATCAGCCCCAGCATTTT
>TRBD2|TRBJ2-1|NA|TRBV30
CAWDFSGLAGGRHNEQFF
TGTGCCTGGGACTTTAGCGGCCTAGCGGGAGGTCGACACAATGAGCAGTTCTTC
>TRBD1|TRBJ2-3|NA|TRBV5-6
CASSLGQGKADTQYF
TGTGCCAGCAGCTTGGGACAGGGGAAGGCAGATACGCAGTATTTT
>NA|TRBJ1-5|NA|TRBV4-2
CASSPEASSGQPQHF
TGTGCCAGCAGCCCAGAGGCCAGTTCTGGTCAGCCCCAGCATTTT
>TRBD2|TRBJ2-1|NA|TRBV6-1
CASSEVLAGGPGNEQFF
TGTGCCAGCAGTGAAGTACTAGCGGGGGGGCCTGGCAATGAGCAGTTCTTC
>NA|TRBJ1-5|NA|TRBV2
CASSVGGGQPQHF
TGTGCCAGCAGTGTTGGCGGGGGACAGCCCCAGCATTTT
>NA|TRBJ2-7|NA|TRBV6-5
CASSPSYEQYF
TGTGCCAGCAGTCCGAGCTACGAGCAGTACTTC
>TRBD1|TRBJ2-1|NA|TRBV15
CATSSGDRDSYNEQFF
TGTGCCACCAGCAGTGGGGACAGGGACTCCTACAATGAGCAGTTCTTC
>NA|TRBJ1-5|NA|TRBV28
CASSEGLNQPQHF
TGTGCCAGCAGCGAGGGCCTCAATCAGCCCCAGCATTTT
>NA|TRBJ2-3|NA|TRBV29-1
CSVEPQDTDTQYF
TGCAGCGTTGAACCTCAGGACACAGATACGCAGTATTTT
>TRBD1|TRBJ2-5|NA|TRBV20-1
CSAHRGQTQYF
TGCAGTGCCCACAGGGGACAGACCCAGTACTTC
>TRBD2|TRBJ2-1|NA|TRBV11-3
CASSLDRGQAGGPGDEQFF
TGTGCCAGCAGCTTAGACAGGGGGCAAGCGGGAGGGCCGGGTGATGAGCAGTTCTTC
>NA|TRBJ1-5|NA|TRBV4-1
CASSAYADQPQHF
TGCGCCAGCAGCGCGTACGCCGATCAGCCCCAGCATTTT
>NA|TRBJ2-1|NA|TRBV5-1
CASSLAPNEGNEQFF
TGCGCCAGCAGCTTGGCGCCGAACGAGGGTAATGAGCAGTTCTTC
>NA|TRBJ1-6|NA|TRBV28
CASSPGGGVEGPLHF
TGTGCCAGCAGTCCCGGGGGTGGGGTGGAGGGGCCCCTCCACTTT